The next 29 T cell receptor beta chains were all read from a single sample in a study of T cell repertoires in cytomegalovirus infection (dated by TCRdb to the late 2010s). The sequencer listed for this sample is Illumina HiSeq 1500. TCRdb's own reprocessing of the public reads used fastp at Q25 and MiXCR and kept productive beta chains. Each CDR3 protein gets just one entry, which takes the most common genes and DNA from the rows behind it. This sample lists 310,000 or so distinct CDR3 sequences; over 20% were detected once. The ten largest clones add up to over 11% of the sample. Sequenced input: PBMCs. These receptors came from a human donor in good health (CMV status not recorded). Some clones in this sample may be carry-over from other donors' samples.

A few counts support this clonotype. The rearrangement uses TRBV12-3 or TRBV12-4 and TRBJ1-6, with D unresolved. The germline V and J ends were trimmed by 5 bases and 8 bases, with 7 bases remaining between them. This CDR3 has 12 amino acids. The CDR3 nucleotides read TGTGCCAGCAGTCGACGAGATTCACCCCTCCACTTT. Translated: CASSRRDSPLHF.

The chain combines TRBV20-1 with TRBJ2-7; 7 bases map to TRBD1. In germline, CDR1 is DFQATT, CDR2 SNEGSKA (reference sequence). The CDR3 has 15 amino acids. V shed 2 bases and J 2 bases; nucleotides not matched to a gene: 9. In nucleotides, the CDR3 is TGCAGTGCTAGATCTCCGGACAGGTCCCCCTACGAGCAGTACTTC. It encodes CSARSPDRSPYEQYF.

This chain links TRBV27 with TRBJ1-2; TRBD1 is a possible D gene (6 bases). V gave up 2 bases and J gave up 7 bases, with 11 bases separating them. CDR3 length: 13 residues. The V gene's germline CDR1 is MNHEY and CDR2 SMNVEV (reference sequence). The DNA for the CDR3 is TGTGCCAGCAGTTTAAGGGGGGCGGCTGGCTACACCTTC. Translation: CASSLRGAAGYTF.

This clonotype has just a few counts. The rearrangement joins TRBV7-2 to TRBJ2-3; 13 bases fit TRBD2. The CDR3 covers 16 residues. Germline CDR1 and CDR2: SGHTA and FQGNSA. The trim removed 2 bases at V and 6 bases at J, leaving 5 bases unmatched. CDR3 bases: TGTGCCAGCAGCTTAAGGGGGACTAGCGGGATGGATACGCAGTATTTT. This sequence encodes CASSLRGTSGMDTQYF.

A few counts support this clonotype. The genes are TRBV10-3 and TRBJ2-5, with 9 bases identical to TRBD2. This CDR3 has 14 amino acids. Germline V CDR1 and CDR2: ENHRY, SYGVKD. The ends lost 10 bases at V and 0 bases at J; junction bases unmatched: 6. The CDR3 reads CATRREGDQETQYF. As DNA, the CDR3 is TGTGCCACGCGGCGGGAGGGGGACCAAGAGACCCAGTACTTC.

The CDR3 spells CASSVGANYGYTF. DNA of the CDR3: TGTGCCAGCAGTGTTGGGGCTAACTATGGCTACACCTTC. The chain links TRBV2 to TRBJ1-2; D is undetermined. V was trimmed by 4 bases and J by 0 bases, leaving 6 bases between them. The CDR3 covers 13 residues. Looked up from germline, CDR1 is SNHLY and CDR2 is FYNNEI.

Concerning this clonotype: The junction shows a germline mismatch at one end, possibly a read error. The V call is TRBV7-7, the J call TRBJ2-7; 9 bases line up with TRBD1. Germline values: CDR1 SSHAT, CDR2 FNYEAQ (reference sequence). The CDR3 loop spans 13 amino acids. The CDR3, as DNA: TGTGCTAGCAGCTTCGACAGGGGGTACGAGCAGTACTTC. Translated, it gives CASSFDRGYEQYF.

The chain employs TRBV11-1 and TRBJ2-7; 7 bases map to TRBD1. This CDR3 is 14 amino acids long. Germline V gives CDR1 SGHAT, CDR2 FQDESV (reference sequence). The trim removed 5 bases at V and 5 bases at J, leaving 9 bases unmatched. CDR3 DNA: TGTGCCAGCAGCGCACAGGGGTTGAGAGACGAGCAGTACTTC. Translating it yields CASSAQGLRDEQYF. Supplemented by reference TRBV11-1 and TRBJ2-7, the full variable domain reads EAEVAQSPRYKITEKSQAVAFWCDPISGHATLYWYRQILGQGPELLVQFQDESVVDDSQLPKDRFSAERLKGVDSTLKIQPAELGDSAMYLCASSAQGLRDEQYFGPGTRLTVT.

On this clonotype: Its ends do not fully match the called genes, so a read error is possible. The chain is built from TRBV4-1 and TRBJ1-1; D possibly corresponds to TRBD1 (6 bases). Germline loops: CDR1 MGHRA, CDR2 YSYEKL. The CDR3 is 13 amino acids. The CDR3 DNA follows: TGCGCCAGCAGCCAAACAGGGTTGACTGAAGCTCTCTTT. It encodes CASSQTGLTEALF.

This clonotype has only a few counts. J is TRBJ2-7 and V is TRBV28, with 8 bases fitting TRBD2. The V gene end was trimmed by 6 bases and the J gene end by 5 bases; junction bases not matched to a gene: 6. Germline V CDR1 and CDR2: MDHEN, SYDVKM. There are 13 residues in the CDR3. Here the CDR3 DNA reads TGTGCCAGCAGGACGGGGGGGTTAAACGAGCAGTACTTC. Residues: CASRTGGLNEQYF.

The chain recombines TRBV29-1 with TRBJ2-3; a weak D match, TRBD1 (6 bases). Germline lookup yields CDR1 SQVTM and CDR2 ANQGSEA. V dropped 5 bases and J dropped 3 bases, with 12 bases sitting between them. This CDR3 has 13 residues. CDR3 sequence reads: CSVLGRGTDTQYF. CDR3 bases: TGCAGCGTTCTTGGCAGGGGAACAGATACGCAGTATTTT.

The CDR3 protein is CASRQSGGAGPIFF. The DNA for the CDR3 is TGTGCCAGCCGACAAAGCGGAGGGGCCGGTCCAATTTTCTTC. The rearrangement links TRBV7-9 to TRBJ2-1, with D possibly being TRBD2 (6 bases). V was pared by 8 bases and J by 16 bases, with 27 bases between. Germline-derived CDR1 and CDR2 are SEHNR and FQNEAQ (reference sequence). The length of the CDR3 is 14 residues. Combining the CDR3 with reference TRBV7-9 and TRBJ2-1 gives the whole variable domain DTGVSQNPRHKITKRGQNVTFRCDPISEHNRLYWYRQTLGQGPEFLTYFQNEAQLEKSRLLSDRFSAERPKGSFSTLEIQRTEQGDSAMYLCASRQSGGAGPIFFGPGTRLTVL.

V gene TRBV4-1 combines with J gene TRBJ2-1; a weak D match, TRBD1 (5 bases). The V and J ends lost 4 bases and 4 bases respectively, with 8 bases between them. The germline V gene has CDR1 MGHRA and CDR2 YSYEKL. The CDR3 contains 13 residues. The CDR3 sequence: CASSPRQYNEQFF. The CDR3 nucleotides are TGCGCCAGCAGCCCTCGACAGTACAATGAGCAGTTCTTC.

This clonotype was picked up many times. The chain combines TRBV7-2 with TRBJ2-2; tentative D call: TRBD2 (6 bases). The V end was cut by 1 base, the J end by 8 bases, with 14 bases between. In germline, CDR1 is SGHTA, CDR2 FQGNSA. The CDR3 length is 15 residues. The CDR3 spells CASSLGALAQGELFF. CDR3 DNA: TGTGCCAGCAGCTTAGGGGCCCTAGCGCAAGGGGAGCTGTTTTTT.

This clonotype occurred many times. CDR3 sequence (DNA): TGTGCCAGCAGAGGGACAGGGGGAAATGAGCAGTTCTTC. It yields the protein CASRGTGGNEQFF. This chain uses TRBV12-3 or TRBV12-4 with TRBJ2-1, with 11 nucleotides matching TRBD1. With V trimmed by 6 bases and J by 7 bases, 2 bases remained unmatched. The CDR3 has 13 amino acids.

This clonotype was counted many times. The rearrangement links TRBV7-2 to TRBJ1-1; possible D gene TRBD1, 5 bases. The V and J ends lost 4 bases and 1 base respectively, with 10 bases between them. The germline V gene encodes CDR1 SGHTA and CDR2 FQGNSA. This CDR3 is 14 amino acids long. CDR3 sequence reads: CASSSYGANTEAFF. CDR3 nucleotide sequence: TGTGCCAGCAGCTCCTATGGGGCGAACACTGAAGCTTTCTTT. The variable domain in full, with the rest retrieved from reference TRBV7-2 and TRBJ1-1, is GAGVSQSPSNKVTEKGKDVELRCDPISGHTALYWYRQSLGQGLEFLIYFQGNSAPDKSGLPSDRFSAERTGGSVSTLTIQRTQQEDSAVYLCASSSYGANTEAFFGQGTRLTVV.

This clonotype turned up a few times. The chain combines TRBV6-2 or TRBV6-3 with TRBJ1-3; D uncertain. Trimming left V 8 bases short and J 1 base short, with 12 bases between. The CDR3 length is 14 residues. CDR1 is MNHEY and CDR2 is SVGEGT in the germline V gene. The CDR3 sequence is CASRRDLSGNTIYF. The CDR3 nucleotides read TGTGCCAGCCGACGCGATCTATCTGGAAACACCATATATTTT.

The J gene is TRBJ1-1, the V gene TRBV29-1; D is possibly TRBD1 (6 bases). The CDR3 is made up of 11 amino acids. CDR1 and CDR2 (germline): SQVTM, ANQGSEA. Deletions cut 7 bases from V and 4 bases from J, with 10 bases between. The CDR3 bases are TGCAGCGGAGCAGGGGCCACTGAAGCTTTCTTT. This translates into CSGAGATEAFF.

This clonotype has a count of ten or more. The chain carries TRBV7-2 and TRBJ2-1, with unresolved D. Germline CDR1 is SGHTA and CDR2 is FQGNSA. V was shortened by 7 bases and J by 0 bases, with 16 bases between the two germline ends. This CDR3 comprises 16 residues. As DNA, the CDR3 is TGTGCCAGCACCACAGATGTCCTTCCCTCCTACAATGAGCAGTTCTTC. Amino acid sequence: CASTTDVLPSYNEQFF.

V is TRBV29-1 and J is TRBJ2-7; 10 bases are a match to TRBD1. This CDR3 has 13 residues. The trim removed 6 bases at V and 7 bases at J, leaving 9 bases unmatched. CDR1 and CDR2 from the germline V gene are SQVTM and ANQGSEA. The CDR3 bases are TGCAGCGTGGCCGGGACAGGGGATCGGGAGCAGTACTTC. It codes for CSVAGTGDREQYF.

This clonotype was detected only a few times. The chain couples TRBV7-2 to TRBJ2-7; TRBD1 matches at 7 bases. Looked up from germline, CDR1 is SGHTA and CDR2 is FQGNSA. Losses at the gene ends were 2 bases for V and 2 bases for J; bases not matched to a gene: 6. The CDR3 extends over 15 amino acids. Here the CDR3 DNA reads TGTGCCAGCAGCTTAAGGGGGACAGCTCCCTACGAGCAGTACTTC. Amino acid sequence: CASSLRGTAPYEQYF.

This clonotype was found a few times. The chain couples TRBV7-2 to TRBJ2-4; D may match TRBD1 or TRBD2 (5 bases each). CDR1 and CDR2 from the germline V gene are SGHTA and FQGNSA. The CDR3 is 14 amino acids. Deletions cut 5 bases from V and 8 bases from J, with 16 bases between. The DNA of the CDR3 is TGTGCCAGCAGCCCCCCAGGGATGGGGGACATTCAGTACTTC. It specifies CASSPPGMGDIQYF.

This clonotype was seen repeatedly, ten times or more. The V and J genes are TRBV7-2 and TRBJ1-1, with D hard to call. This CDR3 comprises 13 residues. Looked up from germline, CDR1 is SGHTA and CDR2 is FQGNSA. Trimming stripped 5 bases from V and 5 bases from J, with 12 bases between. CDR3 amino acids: CASSEWVGTEAFF. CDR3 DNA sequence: TGTGCCAGCAGCGAGTGGGTGGGTACTGAAGCTTTCTTT. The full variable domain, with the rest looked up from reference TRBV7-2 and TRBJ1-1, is GAGVSQSPSNKVTEKGKDVELRCDPISGHTALYWYRQSLGQGLEFLIYFQGNSAPDKSGLPSDRFSAERTGGSVSTLTIQRTQQEDSAVYLCASSEWVGTEAFFGQGTRLTVV.

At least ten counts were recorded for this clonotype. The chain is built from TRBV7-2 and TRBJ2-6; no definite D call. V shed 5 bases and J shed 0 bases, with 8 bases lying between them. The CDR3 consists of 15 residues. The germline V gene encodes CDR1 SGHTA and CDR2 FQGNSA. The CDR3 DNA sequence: TGTGCCAGCAGCACTACAGTCTCTGGGGCCAACGTCCTGACTTTC. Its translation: CASSTTVSGANVLTF.

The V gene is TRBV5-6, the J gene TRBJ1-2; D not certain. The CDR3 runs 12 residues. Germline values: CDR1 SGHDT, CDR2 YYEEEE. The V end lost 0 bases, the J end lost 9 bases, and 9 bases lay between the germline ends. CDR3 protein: CASSLERGSYTF. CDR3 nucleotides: TGTGCCAGCAGCTTGGAGCGGGGAAGCTACACCTTC.

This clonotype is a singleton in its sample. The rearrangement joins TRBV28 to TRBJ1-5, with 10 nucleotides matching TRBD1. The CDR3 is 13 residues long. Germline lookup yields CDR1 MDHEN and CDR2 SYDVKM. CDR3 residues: CGTWTGGYQPQHF. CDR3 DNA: TGTGGGACATGGACAGGGGGATATCAGCCCCAGCATTTT.

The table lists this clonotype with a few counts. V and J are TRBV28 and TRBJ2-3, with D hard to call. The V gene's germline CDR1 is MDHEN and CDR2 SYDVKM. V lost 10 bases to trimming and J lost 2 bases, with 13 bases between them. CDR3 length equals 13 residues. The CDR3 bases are TGTGCCACCCTAGGGTCCTACACAGATACGCAGTATTTT. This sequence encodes CATLGSYTDTQYF. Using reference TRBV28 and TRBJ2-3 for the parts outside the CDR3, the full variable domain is DVKVTQSSRYLVKRTGEKVFLECVQDMDHENMFWYRQDPGLGLRLIYFSYDVKMKEKGDIPEGYSVSREKKERFSLILESASTNQTSMYLCATLGSYTDTQYFGPGTRLTVL.

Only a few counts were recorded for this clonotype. The CDR3 DNA sequence: TGTGCCAGCAGTTTGGGGTTAGCGGGGGGGGAGCAGTACTTC. Translated, it gives CASSLGLAGGEQYF. J is TRBJ2-7 and V is TRBV28, with TRBD2 matching over 11 bases. V trimming: 3 bases; J trimming: 7 bases; junction bases outside the gene matches: 5. There are 14 residues in the CDR3. Germline lookup yields CDR1 MDHEN and CDR2 SYDVKM. The entire variable domain, with the rest obtained from reference TRBV28 and TRBJ2-7, is as follows: DVKVTQSSRYLVKRTGEKVFLECVQDMDHENMFWYRQDPGLGLRLIYFSYDVKMKEKGDIPEGYSVSREKKERFSLILESASTNQTSMYLCASSLGLAGGEQYFGPGTRLTVT.

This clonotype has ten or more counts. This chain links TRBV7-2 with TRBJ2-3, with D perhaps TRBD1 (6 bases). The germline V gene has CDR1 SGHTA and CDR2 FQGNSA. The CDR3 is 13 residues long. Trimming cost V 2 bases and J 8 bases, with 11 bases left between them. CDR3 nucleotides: TGTGCCAGCAGCTTAAAGGAGGACAGTACGCAGTATTTT. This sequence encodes CASSLKEDSTQYF.